This entry lists 28 T cell receptor beta chains sequenced from one sample in a study of blood T cell repertoires in COVID-19. Here immunoSEQ multiplex PCR was the method, and the copy in TCRdb shows in-frame clones only, minus some. The sample consists of about 62,000 clones, around two thirds of them appearing once. Sequenced input: PBMCs or T cells enriched from blood (not recorded which). These TCRs come from a woman aged 55-70 years who had been exposed to COVID-19.

This clone was seen more than once but under ten times. This chain links TRBV14 with TRBJ2-7; a possible D gene is TRBD1 (5 bases). With 2 bases removed from V and 7 bases from J, the gap between germline ends came to 21 bases. The CDR3 runs 16 residues. CDR1 and CDR2 (germline): SGHDN, FVKESK. The CDR3 is CASSQPGQGRLGEQYF. The CDR3 bases are TGTGCCAGCAGCCAACCAGGCCAGGGTCGTTTGGGGGAGCAGTACTTC.

The V gene is TRBV10-3, the J gene TRBJ2-5; 7 bases agree with TRBD2. This CDR3 spans 13 amino acids. CDR1 is ENHRY and CDR2 is SYGVKD in the germline V gene. V gave up 4 bases and J gave up 5 bases; unmatched junction bases: 4. The CDR3 DNA follows: TGTGCCATCAGTGCCGGGCGGGGGGAGACCCAGTACTTC. Amino acid sequence: CAISAGRGETQYF.

The chain is built from TRBV5-4 and TRBJ1-5; tentatively, D is TRBD1 (6 bases). The CDR3 consists of 13 residues. Per the germline V gene, CDR1 is SGHNT and CDR2 is YYREEE (reference sequence). Trimming took off 2 bases at V and 11 bases at J, with 14 bases between the two ends. CDR3 in amino acids: CASSFDRQLAQHF. CDR3 in DNA: TGTGCCAGCAGCTTCGACAGGCAGTTAGCCCAGCATTTT.

V is TRBV9 and J is TRBJ1-4; D possibly corresponds to TRBD1 (5 bases). The CDR3 loop spans 14 amino acids. The germline V gene has CDR1 SGDLS and CDR2 YYNGEE. V shed 0 bases and J shed 5 bases, with 8 bases lying between them. CDR3 residues: CASSVGQGNEKLFF. The CDR3 region has the DNA TGTGCCAGCAGCGTAGGGCAGGGCAATGAAAAACTGTTTTTT. Based on the CDR3 plus reference TRBV9 and TRBJ1-4, the full variable domain is DSGVTQTPKHLITATGQRVTLRCSPRSGDLSVYWYQQSLDQGLQFLIQYYNGEERAKGNILERFSAQQFPDLHSELNLSSLELGDSALYFCASSVGQGNEKLFFGSGTQLSVL.

The rearrangement links TRBV21-1 to TRBJ1-5; TRBD1, the table's D call, lacks a check against the DNA. TRBV21-1 is designated a pseudogene. CDR3 length: 15 amino acids. The CDR3 coding sequence is TGTGCCAGCAGTCGGACAGGTCCCCCGAGGCAGCCCCAGCATTTT. Its translation: CASSRTGPPRQPQHF.

This chain uses TRBV7-2 with TRBJ1-2; 7 bases match TRBD1. Trimming took 4 bases from V and 5 from J; bases not matched to a gene: 4. CDR1 is SGHTA and CDR2 is FQGNSA in the germline V gene. The CDR3 has 13 residues. DNA of the CDR3: TGTGCCAGCAGCTCGGACAGGATTTATGGCTACACCTTC. Protein: CASSSDRIYGYTF.

V usage is TRBV2 and J usage is TRBJ1-2; D might be TRBD1 (6 bases). V lost 0 bases and J lost 8, with 16 bases in between. Germline CDR1 and CDR2: SNHLY and FYNNEI. The CDR3 runs to 15 residues. The CDR3 loop reads CASSEARGGAGGYTF. CDR3 DNA sequence: TGTGCCAGCAGTGAAGCGCGGGGGGGCGCGGGAGGCTACACCTTC.

This clone has only a few counts. The J gene is TRBJ2-7, the V gene TRBV19; 12 bases map to TRBD1. This CDR3 is 16 amino acids long. Germline values: CDR1 LNHDA, CDR2 SQIVND (reference sequence). V gave up 6 bases and J gave up 3 bases; unmatched junction bases: 9. The CDR3 DNA sequence: TGTGCCAGTAGCCCGGGACAGGGGGCGCGGGGCTACGAGCAGTACTTC. Residues: CASSPGQGARGYEQYF.

This clone turned up a few times. The chain couples TRBV7-9 to TRBJ1-1, with D possibly being TRBD1 (5 bases). The CDR3 is 15 residues long. The V gene lost 1 base and the J gene lost 2 bases, with 11 bases spanning the gap. Per germline, CDR1 SEHNR and CDR2 FQNEAQ (reference sequence). The chain's CDR3 is CASSLGQGHNTEAFF. CDR3 nucleotide sequence: TGTGCCAGCAGCTTAGGTCAGGGTCATAACACTGAAGCTTTCTTT.

The V and J genes are TRBV4-1 and TRBJ1-1; 7 bases align to TRBD1. V trimming: 2 bases; J trimming: 3 bases; junction bases outside the gene matches: 6. Germline V lookup: CDR1 MGHRA, CDR2 YSYEKL. The CDR3 runs to 15 residues. CDR3 nucleotides: TGCGCCAGCAGCCAAAGGGGCAGGGGGGACACTGAAGCTTTCTTT. Its protein product is CASSQRGRGDTEAFF.

The V call is TRBV28, the J call TRBJ2-7; D is unclear. Germline V gives CDR1 MDHEN, CDR2 SYDVKM. The CDR3 runs to 11 residues. V dropped 3 bases and J dropped 10 bases, with 10 bases sitting between them. CDR3 in DNA: TGTGCCAGCAGTTTCTCCCTAGTTCAGTACTTC. Its translation is CASSFSLVQYF.

This rearrangement joins TRBV5-1 to TRBJ1-2; 8 nucleotides match TRBD1. The CDR3 sequence is 16 residues long. Germline V gene lookup returns CDR1 SGHRS and CDR2 YFSETQ. Trimming removed 0 bases from V and 5 bases from J; junction bases left unmatched: 9. The CDR3 DNA reads TGCGCCAGCAGCTTGGGACAGGCAGGGGGCAAATATGGCTACACCTTC. Protein sequence: CASSLGQAGGKYGYTF.

This chain links TRBV25-1 with TRBJ1-2, with 7 bases fitting TRBD1. Germline CDR1 MGHDK, CDR2 SYGVNS. Trimming took 4 bases from V and 11 from J; bases not matched to a gene: 10. The CDR3 has 13 amino acids. CDR3 coding DNA: TGTGCCAGCAGTGCCTCGGACAGGCGTGGGTACACCTTC. It codes for CASSASDRRGYTF.

This chain joins TRBV7-2 and TRBJ2-3; D is ambiguous. The V gene lost 1 base and the J gene lost 6 bases, with 14 bases spanning the gap. The CDR3 has 15 residues. Germline V lookup: CDR1 SGHTA, CDR2 FQGNSA. The DNA of the CDR3 is TGTGCCAGCAGCTTAGATGGCGGCTCTGGGGATACGCAGTATTTT. Its protein is CASSLDGGSGDTQYF.

This clone was detected ten times or more. The rearrangement joins TRBV4-3 to TRBJ2-1; D remains unclear. Germline V gene data show CDR1 as LGHNA and CDR2 as YSLEER. CDR3 length equals 15 residues. V lost 1 base and J lost 7, with 14 bases in between. Written as DNA, the CDR3 is TGCGCCAGCAGCCAAGCGTTTGGTACTTGGAATGAGCAGTTCTTC. Its translation is CASSQAFGTWNEQFF.

At least ten counts were recorded for this clone. The V call is TRBV6-1, the J call TRBJ1-5; unclear D gene. Germline CDR1 is MNHNS and CDR2 is SASEGT. This CDR3 spans 15 amino acids. Trimming took 1 base from V and 2 from J, leaving 9 bases between them. CDR3 DNA sequence: TGTGCCAGCAGTGAAGGGAGTAGGCGCAATCAGCCCCAGCATTTT. Its protein product is CASSEGSRRNQPQHF.

The chain has TRBV10-2 and TRBJ2-7; 8 bases map to TRBD1. The CDR3 loop spans 13 amino acids. V shed 6 bases, J shed 6 bases, and the junction held 7 bases outside the gene matches. The germline CDR1 and CDR2 sequences are WSHSY and SAAADI. The CDR3 sequence is CASRNRGVGEQYF. Written as DNA, the CDR3 is TGCGCCAGCAGAAACAGGGGGGTCGGCGAGCAGTACTTC.

This chain connects TRBV5-1 to TRBJ2-1; 7 bases are a match to TRBD2. Trimming took 4 bases from V and 7 from J; bases not matched to a gene: 8. Germline loops: CDR1 SGHRS, CDR2 YFSETQ. CDR3 length: 14 residues. CDR3 sequence (DNA): TGCGCCAGCAGCCCCGGGACTATTCAAAATGAGCAGTTCTTC. Translation: CASSPGTIQNEQFF.

In DNA, the CDR3 is TGTGCCAGCAGCGCAAGGGGAGGACATGAGGACTATGGCTACACCTTC. Encoded protein: CASSARGGHEDYGYTF. The chain combines TRBV28 with TRBJ1-2; maybe TRBD1 (5 bases). The V and J ends lost 6 bases and 3 bases respectively, with 20 bases between them. This CDR3 has 16 amino acids. Germline values: CDR1 MDHEN, CDR2 SYDVKM.

This clone showed up just once. CDR3 sequence reads: CASSRTSGSQYEQYF. In DNA form, the CDR3 reads TGTGCCAGCAGCCGAACTAGCGGGAGCCAGTACGAGCAGTACTTC. The rearrangement links TRBV6-5 to TRBJ2-7, with 11 positions matching TRBD2. V was clipped by 6 bases and J by 4 bases; unmatched bases: 8. The CDR3 consists of 15 residues. Per the germline V gene, CDR1 is MNHEY and CDR2 is SVGAGI.

This clone was observed a handful of times. This sequence joins TRBV11-3 and TRBJ1-5; D is perhaps TRBD1 (6 bases). V was cut by 1 base and J by 6 bases, with 10 bases left in between. CDR1 SGHNT and CDR2 YENEEA come from the germline V gene. The CDR3 covers 14 residues. CDR3 amino acids: CASSLVGGPQPQHF. The CDR3 coding sequence is TGTGCCAGCAGCTTAGTCGGGGGGCCTCAGCCCCAGCATTTT. Full variable domain (outside the CDR3, taken from reference TRBV11-3 and TRBJ1-5): EAGVVQSPRYKIIEKKQPVAFWCNPISGHNTLYWYLQNLGQGPELLIRYENEEAVDDSQLPKDRFSAERLKGVDSTLKIQPAELGDSAVYLCASSLVGGPQPQHFGDGTRLSIL.

V gene TRBV28 combines with J gene TRBJ1-2; TRBD1 matches 10 bases. The CDR3 sequence is 15 residues long. Germline-derived CDR1 and CDR2 are MDHEN and SYDVKM. The V segment lost 5 bases and the J segment 10 bases; nucleotides outside the gene matches: 13. CDR3 in DNA: TGTGCCAGCAGTGGGCCGCGCGGGACAGGGGTTGCCTACACCTTC. This encodes CASSGPRGTGVAYTF.

The chain is built from TRBV5-5 and TRBJ1-1; D call uncertain. Germline V lookup: CDR1 SGHKS, CDR2 YYEKEE (reference sequence). CDR3 length equals 13 residues. Trimming left V 2 bases short and J 0 bases short, with 5 bases between. In DNA form, the CDR3 reads TGTGCCAGCAGCTTTTATATGAACACTGAAGCTTTCTTT. Translated: CASSFYMNTEAFF.

This clone has a count of ten or more. This rearrangement joins TRBV7-2 to TRBJ2-4; 9 bases align to TRBD1. The V gene's germline CDR1 is SGHTA and CDR2 FQGNSA. The junction had 6 bases not matched to a gene; V was cut back by 6 bases and J by 6 bases. The CDR3 loop spans 14 amino acids. The CDR3 here is CASRPTGGGNIQYF. The CDR3 DNA is TGTGCCAGCAGACCTACAGGGGGCGGAAACATTCAGTACTTC.

This clone came up a few times. This rearrangement joins TRBV11-2 to TRBJ2-2; 9 nucleotides align to TRBD2. This CDR3 has 17 amino acids. Unmatched junction bases numbered 6, after V lost 1 base and J lost 3 bases. Germline V gene sequence: CDR1 SGHAT, CDR2 FQNNGV. CDR3 coding DNA: TGTGCCAGCAGCTTAGTGGTGACTAGCGGCTACACCGGGGAGCTGTTTTTT. It specifies CASSLVVTSGYTGELFF.

Only a few counts were recorded for this clone. The chain is built from TRBV28 and TRBJ2-1; 8 nucleotides agree with TRBD1. Per germline, CDR1 MDHEN and CDR2 SYDVKM. The CDR3 contains 16 residues. With V trimmed by 2 bases and J by 7 bases, 10 bases remained unmatched. CDR3 region: CASSLLFGDRGNEQFF. The CDR3 DNA follows: TGTGCCAGCAGTTTACTGTTCGGCGACAGGGGAAATGAGCAGTTCTTC.

This chain connects TRBV7-2 to TRBJ1-2; no clear D. The CDR3 sequence is 14 residues long. CDR1 and CDR2 (germline): SGHTA, FQGNSA. V was cut by 5 bases and J by 3 bases, with 13 bases left in between. This CDR3 reads CASSASIRDYGYTF. The CDR3 nucleotides are TGTGCCAGCAGCGCCAGTATCCGGGACTATGGCTACACCTTC. The entire variable domain, with the rest obtained from reference TRBV7-2 and TRBJ1-2, is as follows: GAGVSQSPSNKVTEKGKDVELRCDPISGHTALYWYRQSLGQGLEFLIYFQGNSAPDKSGLPSDRFSAERTGGSVSTLTIQRTQQEDSAVYLCASSASIRDYGYTFGSGTRLTVV.

There are many counts of this clone. CDR3 bases: TGTGCCAGCAGCCAAGTACTAGGAGGGAGGGGGACCGGGGAGCTGTTTTTT. Its translation: CASSQVLGGRGTGELFF. This sequence joins TRBV3-1 (or the pseudogene TRBV3-2) and TRBJ2-2; D is perhaps TRBD2 (7 bases). V dropped 1 base and J dropped 5 bases, with 17 bases sitting between them. Germline V gene data show CDR1 as LGHDT and CDR2 as YNNKEL (reference sequence). The CDR3 contains 17 residues.